A selection of T cell receptor beta chains follows, all from one sample in a study of T cell repertoires and HLA-DP antigens. Their recognized antigens are unknown. TCRdb keeps only in-frame clones here, not all; method: immunoSEQ multiplex PCR. The sample yields about 73,000 clones, about 80% seen once. Sample: CD4+ T cells from PBMCs. These receptors all come from a man aged 55-75 years in good health and CMV-seronegative. Each CDR3 is given with its conserved first and last residue.

v_gene,j_gene,CDR3aa
TRBV12-5,TRBJ1-4,CASGLGDSTNEKLFF
TRBV2,TRBJ2-5,CASTTDKGTQYF
TRBV9,TRBJ2-1,CASSAPFSQRGGEQFF
TRBV30,TRBJ2-2,CAGGGGVNTGELFF
TRBV5-1,TRBJ2-1,CASNPGGNSYNEQFF
TRBV2,TRBJ2-2,CASSENPANTGELFF
TRBV9,TRBJ1-3,CASSVAGGTGNTIYF
TRBV9,TRBJ2-2,CASSVEFGASGSRSTGELFF
TRBV7-2,TRBJ2-7,CASSSPRQGGEQYF
TRBV5-1,TRBJ2-2,CASSLVSSYAPGELFF
TRBV4-3,TRBJ1-5,CASSQEADQPQHF
TRBV4-1,TRBJ2-1,CAAGTGSNEQFF
TRBV30,TRBJ1-2,CAWSPYTANYGYTF
TRBV9,TRBJ2-1,CASSVGSLAGGHEQFF
TRBV21-1,TRBJ1-5,CAPGTEANQPQHF
TRBV2,TRBJ1-6,CASRLRDSFNSPLHF
TRBV5-4,TRBJ2-7,CASTPRADSYEQYF
TRBV6-1,TRBJ2-3,CASRERGPTDTQYF
TRBV5-4,TRBJ1-2,CASSSRAGGEGYGYTF
TRBV19,TRBJ2-3,CASSPRGRRTDTQYF
TRBV10-3,TRBJ1-5,CAISESRGRNNQPQHF
TRBV11-1,TRBJ1-1,CASSSPGQAFHTEAFF
TRBV5-1,TRBJ1-1,CASSSSREAEAFF
TRBV12-5,TRBJ1-5,CASGATGGAQHF
TRBV5-6,TRBJ1-4,CASSLAPATNEKLFF
TRBV6-6,TRBJ1-1,CASSSQAQTGTEAFF
TRBV6-5,TRBJ1-5,CAAQQGGDQPQHF
TRBV6-5,TRBJ1-5,CASSYSIGGGQPQHF
TRBV5-1,TRBJ2-5,CASSLPGEIQYF
TRBV5-1,TRBJ2-1,CASSLGGNEQFF
TRBV7-6,TRBJ2-1,CASSPGGGSYNEQFF
TRBV7-9,TRBJ1-6,CASSLEGGGNSPLHF
TRBV5-1,TRBJ2-1,CASKVAGARNEQFF
TRBV13,TRBJ1-1,CASSLRPDSFYTEAFF
TRBV7-3,TRBJ2-2,CASSPQGKPNTGELFF
TRBV6-1,TRBJ1-3,CASSEAFGTASSGNTIYF
TRBV2,TRBJ2-5,CASSGSLGETQYF
TRBV6-5,TRBJ1-4,CASRPMGQINEKLFF
TRBV27,TRBJ2-1,CASSLADPYNEQFF
TRBV2,TRBJ1-2,CASSEAVDSRYGYTF
TRBV5-6,TRBJ1-3,CASSLRGDYSGNTIYF
TRBV5-4,TRBJ1-1,CASSLGGNTEAFF
TRBV10-2,TRBJ2-5,CASSESHGVGQETQYF
TRBV7-9,TRBJ1-5,CASSLENYQPQHF
TRBV7-9,TRBJ2-1,CASSWGQGFGNEQFF
TRBV5-1,TRBJ2-3,CASSLGAGGETDTQYF
TRBV2,TRBJ2-1,CASSDRGGFNEQFF
TRBV18,TRBJ2-2,CASSSDRGLLGELFF
TRBV5-4,TRBJ2-5,CASSQTPMGETQYF
TRBV9,TRBJ2-1,CASSVETGLAKSSYNEQFF